This T cell receptor beta chain originates from a study of cytomegalovirus exposure and HLA in healthy donors. V was trimmed by 4 bases and J by 5 bases, leaving 10 bases between them. CDR3 length: 13 amino acids. Germline loops: CDR1 SEHNR, CDR2 FQNEAQ (reference sequence). The count of this clone is one. Researchers ran the PCR with 60 Vbeta and 13 Jbeta primers. Assay used: immunoSEQ multiplex PCR; TCRdb lists only in-frame clones, some missing. The sample lists 130,000 to 150,000 clones, 84% occurring once. This receptor was identified in a boy aged 2 to 10 in good health and CMV-seronegative. The specimen was PBMCs. The chain links TRBV7-9 to TRBJ2-3; D unresolved. CDR3 loop: CASSSMTGDTQYF. CDR3 DNA sequence: TGTGCCAGCAGCTCCATGACTGGAGATACGCAGTATTTT. The whole variable domain, filled in from reference TRBV7-9 and TRBJ2-3, reads DTGVSQNPRHKITKRGQNVTFRCDPISEHNRLYWYRQTLGQGPEFLTYFQNEAQLEKSRLLSDRFSAERPKGSFSTLEIQRTEQGDSAMYLCASSSMTGDTQYFGPGTRLTVL.